The T cell receptor (beta chain) under discussion was sequenced for a study of early T cells in non-severe SARS-CoV-2 infection. On the study more broadly: Unpaired chains resulted from sequencing bulk RNA of unsorted whole blood.

A remark on this clonotype: Antigen unknown.

This CDR3 is 19 amino acids long. V was clipped by 4 bases and J by 0 bases; unmatched bases: 15. Per the germline V gene, CDR1 is SEHNR and CDR2 is FQNEAQ (reference sequence). Attachment of unique molecular identifiers to individual cDNA molecules was performed. TCRdb recomputed calls from the 5' RACE reads with MiXCR, one row per CDR3 protein. Among 95,000 to 120,000 distinct CDR3 sequences listed, around an eighth were seen once. Overall study findings and caveats: Anti-spike CD8 responses were favored by VDJdb matching, which missed private and CD4 specificities.

Sequences were obtained from whole blood. The V gene is TRBV7-9, the J gene TRBJ2-7; 10 positions match TRBD1. This clonotype was sampled from an adult who was a healthcare worker with PCR-confirmed SARS-CoV-2 infection or an uninfected control (not recorded which). CDR3 in amino acids: CASSSTGTGAMGASYEQYF. The CDR3 nucleotides read TGTGCCAGCAGCTCGACCGGGACAGGGGCGATGGGCGCCTCCTACGAGCAGTACTTC.